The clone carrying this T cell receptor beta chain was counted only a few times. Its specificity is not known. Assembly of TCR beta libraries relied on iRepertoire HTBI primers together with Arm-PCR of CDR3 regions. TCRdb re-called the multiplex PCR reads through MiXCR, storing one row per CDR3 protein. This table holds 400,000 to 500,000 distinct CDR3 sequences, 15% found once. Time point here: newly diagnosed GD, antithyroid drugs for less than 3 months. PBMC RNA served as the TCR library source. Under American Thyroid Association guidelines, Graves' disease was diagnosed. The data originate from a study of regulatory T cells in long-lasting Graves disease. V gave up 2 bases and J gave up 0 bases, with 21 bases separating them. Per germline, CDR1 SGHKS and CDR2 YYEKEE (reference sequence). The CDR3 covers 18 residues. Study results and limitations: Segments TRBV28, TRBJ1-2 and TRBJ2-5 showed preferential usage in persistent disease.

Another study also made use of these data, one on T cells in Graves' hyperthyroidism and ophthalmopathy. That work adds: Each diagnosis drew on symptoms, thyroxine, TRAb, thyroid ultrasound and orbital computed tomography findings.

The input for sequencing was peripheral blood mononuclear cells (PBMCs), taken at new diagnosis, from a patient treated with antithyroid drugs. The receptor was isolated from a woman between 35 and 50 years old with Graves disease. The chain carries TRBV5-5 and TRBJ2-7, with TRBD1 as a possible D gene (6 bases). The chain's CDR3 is CASSLVAGIRGSSYEQYF. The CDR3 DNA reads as TGTGCCAGCAGCTTAGTTGCTGGAATTAGGGGGTCCTCCTACGAGCAGTACTTC.